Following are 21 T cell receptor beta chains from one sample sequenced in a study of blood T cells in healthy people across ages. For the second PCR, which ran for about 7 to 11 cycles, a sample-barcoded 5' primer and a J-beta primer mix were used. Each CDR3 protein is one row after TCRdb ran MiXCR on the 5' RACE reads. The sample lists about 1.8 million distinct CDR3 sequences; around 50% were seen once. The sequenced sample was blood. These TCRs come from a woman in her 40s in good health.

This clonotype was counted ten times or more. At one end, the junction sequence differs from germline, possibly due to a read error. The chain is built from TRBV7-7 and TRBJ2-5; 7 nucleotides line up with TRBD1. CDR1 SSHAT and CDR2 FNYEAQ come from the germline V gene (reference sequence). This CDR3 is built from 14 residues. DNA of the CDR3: TGTGCTAGCAGCCCCGACAGGGTCGGAGAGACCCAGTACTTC. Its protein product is CASSPDRVGETQYF. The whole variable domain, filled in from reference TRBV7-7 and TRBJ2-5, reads GAGVSQSPRYKVTKRGQDVTLRCDPISSHATLYWYQQALGQGPEFLTYFNYEAQPDKSGLPSDRFSAERPEGSISTLTIQRTEQRDSAMYRCASSPDRVGETQYFGPGTRLLVL.

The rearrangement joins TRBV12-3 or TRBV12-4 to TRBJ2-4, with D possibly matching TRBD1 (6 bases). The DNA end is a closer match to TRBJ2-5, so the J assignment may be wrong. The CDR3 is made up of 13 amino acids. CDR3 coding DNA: TGTGCCAGCAGTTTTCCAGGGGTGGAGACCCAGTACTTC. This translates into CASSFPGVETQYF.

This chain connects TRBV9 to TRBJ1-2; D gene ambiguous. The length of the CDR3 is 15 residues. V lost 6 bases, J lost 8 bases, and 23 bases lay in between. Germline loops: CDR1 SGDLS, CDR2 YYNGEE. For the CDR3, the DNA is TGTGCCAGCAAACCAATGCCCGCCTTAGGAGTGGGCTACACCTTC. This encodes CASKPMPALGVGYTF.

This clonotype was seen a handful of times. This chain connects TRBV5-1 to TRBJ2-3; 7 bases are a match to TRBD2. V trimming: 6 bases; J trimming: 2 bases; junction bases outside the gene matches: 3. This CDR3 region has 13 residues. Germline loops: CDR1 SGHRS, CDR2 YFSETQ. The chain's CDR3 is CASTAGITDTQYF. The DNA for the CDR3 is TGCGCCAGCACAGCGGGGATCACAGATACGCAGTATTTT.

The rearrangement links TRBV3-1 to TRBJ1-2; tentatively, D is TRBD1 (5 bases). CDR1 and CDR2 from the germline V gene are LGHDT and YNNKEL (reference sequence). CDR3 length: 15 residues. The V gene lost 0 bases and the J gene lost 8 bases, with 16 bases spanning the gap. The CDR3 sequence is CASSQDALGTGGYTF. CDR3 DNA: TGTGCCAGCAGCCAAGATGCCCTAGGGACTGGCGGCTACACCTTC. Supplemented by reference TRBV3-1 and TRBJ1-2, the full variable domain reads DTAVSQTPKYLVTQMGNDKSIKCEQNLGHDTMYWYKQDSKKFLKIMFSYNNKELIINETVPNRFSPKSPDKAHLNLHINSLELGDSAVYFCASSQDALGTGGYTFGSGTRLTVV.

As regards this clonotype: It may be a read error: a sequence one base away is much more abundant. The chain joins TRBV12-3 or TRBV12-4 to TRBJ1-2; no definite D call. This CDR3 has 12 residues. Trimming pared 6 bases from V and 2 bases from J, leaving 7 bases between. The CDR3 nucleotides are TGTGCCAGCAGGGAACAGAACTATGGCTACACCTTC. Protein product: CASREQNYGYTF.

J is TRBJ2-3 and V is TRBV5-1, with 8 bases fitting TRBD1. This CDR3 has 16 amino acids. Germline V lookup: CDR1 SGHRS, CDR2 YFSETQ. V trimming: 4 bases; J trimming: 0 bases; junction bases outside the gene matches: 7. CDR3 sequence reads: CASSIDRQGSTDTQYF. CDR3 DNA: TGCGCCAGCAGCATCGATAGACAGGGGAGCACAGATACGCAGTATTTT.

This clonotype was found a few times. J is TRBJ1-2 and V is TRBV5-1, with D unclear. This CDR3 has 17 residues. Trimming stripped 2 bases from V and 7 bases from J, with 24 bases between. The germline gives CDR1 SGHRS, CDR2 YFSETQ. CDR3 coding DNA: TGCGCCAGCAGCTTAACCGTTCAAATCCGTCAGTTCGCTGGCTACACCTTC. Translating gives CASSLTVQIRQFAGYTF.

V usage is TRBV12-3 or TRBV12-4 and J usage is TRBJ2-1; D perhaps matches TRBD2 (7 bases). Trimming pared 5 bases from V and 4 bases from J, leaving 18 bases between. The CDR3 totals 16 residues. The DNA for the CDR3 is TGTGCCAGCAGTGACGTGCGGGGGCGGACATACAATGAGCAGTTCTTC. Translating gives CASSDVRGRTYNEQFF.

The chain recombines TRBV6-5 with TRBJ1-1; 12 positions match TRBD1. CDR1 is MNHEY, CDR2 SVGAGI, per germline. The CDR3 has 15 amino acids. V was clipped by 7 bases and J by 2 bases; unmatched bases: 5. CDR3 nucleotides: TGTGCCAGCACTCGGGACAGGGGGCTTAACACTGAAGCTTTCTTT. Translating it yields CASTRDRGLNTEAFF.

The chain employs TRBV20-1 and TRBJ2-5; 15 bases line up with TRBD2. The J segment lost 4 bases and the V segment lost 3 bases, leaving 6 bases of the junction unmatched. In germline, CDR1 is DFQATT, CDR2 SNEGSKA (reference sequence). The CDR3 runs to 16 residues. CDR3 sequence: CSARGLAGGEGETQYF. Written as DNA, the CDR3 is TGCAGTGCTAGGGGACTAGCGGGGGGCGAGGGAGAGACCCAGTACTTC.

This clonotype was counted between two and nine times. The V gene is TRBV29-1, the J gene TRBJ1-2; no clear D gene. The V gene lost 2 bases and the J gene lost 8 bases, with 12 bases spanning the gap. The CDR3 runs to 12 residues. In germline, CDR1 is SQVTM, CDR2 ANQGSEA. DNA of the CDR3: TGCAGCGTTGAATCGTTAGGGAGCGGCTACACCTTC. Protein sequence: CSVESLGSGYTF. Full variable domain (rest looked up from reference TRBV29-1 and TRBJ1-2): SAVISQKPSRDICQRGTSLTIQCQVDSQVTMMFWYRQQPGQSLTLIATANQGSEATYESGFVIDKFPISRPNLTFSTLTVSNMSPEDSSIYLCSVESLGSGYTFGSGTRLTVV.

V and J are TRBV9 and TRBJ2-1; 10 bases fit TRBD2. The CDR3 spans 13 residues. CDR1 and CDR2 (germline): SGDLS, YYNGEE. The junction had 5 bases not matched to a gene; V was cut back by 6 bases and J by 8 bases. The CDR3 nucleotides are TGTGCCAGCAAAGCGGGGGGGTGGGATGAGCAGTTCTTC. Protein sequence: CASKAGGWDEQFF.

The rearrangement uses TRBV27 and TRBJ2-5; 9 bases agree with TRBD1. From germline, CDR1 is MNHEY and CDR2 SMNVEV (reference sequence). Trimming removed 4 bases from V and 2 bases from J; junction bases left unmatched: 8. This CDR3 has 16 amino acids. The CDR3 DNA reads TGTGCCAGCAGTTACCACAGGGGGCCTCCTCAAGAGACCCAGTACTTC. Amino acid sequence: CASSYHRGPPQETQYF.

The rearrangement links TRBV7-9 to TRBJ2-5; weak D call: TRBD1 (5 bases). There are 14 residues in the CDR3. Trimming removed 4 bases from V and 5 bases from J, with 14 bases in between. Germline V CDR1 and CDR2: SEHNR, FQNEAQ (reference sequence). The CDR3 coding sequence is TGTGCCAGCAGCTCCGGCAGGGTTTCGGAGACCCAGTACTTC. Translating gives CASSSGRVSETQYF. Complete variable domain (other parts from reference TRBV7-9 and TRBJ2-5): DTGVSQNPRHKITKRGQNVTFRCDPISEHNRLYWYRQTLGQGPEFLTYFQNEAQLEKSRLLSDRFSAERPKGSFSTLEIQRTEQGDSAMYLCASSSGRVSETQYFGPGTRLLVL.

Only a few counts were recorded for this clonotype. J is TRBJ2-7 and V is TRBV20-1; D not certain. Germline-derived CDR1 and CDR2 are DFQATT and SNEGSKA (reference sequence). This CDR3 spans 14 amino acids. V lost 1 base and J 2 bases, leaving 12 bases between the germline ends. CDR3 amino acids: CSARAVAEAYEQYF. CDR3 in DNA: TGCAGTGCTAGAGCCGTGGCAGAAGCCTACGAGCAGTACTTC.

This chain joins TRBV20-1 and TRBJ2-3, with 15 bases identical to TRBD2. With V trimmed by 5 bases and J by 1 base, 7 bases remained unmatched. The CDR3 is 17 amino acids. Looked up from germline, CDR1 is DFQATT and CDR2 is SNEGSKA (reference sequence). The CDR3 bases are TGCAGTGCTGGAAGGACTAGCGGGGGGGTCGGCACAGATACGCAGTATTTT. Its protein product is CSAGRTSGGVGTDTQYF.

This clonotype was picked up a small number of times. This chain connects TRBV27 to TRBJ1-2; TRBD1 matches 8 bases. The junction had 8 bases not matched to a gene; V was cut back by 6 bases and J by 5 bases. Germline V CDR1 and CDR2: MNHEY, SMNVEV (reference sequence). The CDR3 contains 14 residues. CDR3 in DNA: TGTGCCAGCAGGCGGACAGGGAGAGAGTATGGCTACACCTTC. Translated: CASRRTGREYGYTF.

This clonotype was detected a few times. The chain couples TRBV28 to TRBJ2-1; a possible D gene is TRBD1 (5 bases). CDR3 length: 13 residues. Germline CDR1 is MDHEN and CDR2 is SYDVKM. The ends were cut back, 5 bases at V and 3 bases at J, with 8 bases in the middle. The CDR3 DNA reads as TGTGCCAGCAGTGACAGCCTCTACAATGAGCAGTTCTTC. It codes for CASSDSLYNEQFF.

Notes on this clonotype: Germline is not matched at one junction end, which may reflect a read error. The CDR3 region has the DNA TGTGCCAGCAGCTTGCAGGGCTATCGCTACACCTTC. It codes for CASSLQGYRYTF. The rearrangement joins TRBV7-8 to TRBJ1-2, with D perhaps matching TRBD1 (5 bases). CDR3 length: 12 amino acids. Germline assignment: CDR1 SGHVS and CDR2 FQNEAQ.

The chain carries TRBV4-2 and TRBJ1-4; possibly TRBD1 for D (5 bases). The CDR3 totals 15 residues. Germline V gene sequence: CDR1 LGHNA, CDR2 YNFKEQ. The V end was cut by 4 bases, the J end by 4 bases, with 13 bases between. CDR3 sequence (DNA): TGTGCCAGCAGCCGAGATAGTGGGGGTAATGAAAAACTGTTTTTT. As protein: CASSRDSGGNEKLFF.